These 3 T cell receptor beta chains came from one sample sequenced in a study of Tregs in tolerant kidney transplant recipients. Some clones are missing from TCRdb's copy, which holds only in-frame ones; the method was immunoSEQ multiplex PCR. The sample shows about 94,000 clones, roughly 93% of them seen only once. The sequencing used CD4+ T cells from blood, collected before the transplant. The origin of the receptors is a human donor who received a combined kidney and bone marrow transplant.

V gene TRBV5-8 combines with J gene TRBJ2-5, with 13 nucleotides matching TRBD2. Germline V lookup: CDR1 SGHTS, CDR2 YDEGEE. The CDR3 has 15 amino acids. J gave up 5 bases and V 6 bases, and 7 bases lay outside the gene matches. This CDR3 is CASKTSGRAFETQYF. The CDR3 coding sequence is TGTGCCAGCAAAACTAGCGGGAGGGCCTTTGAGACCCAGTACTTC.

The chain joins TRBV5-1 to TRBJ2-5; 8 bases fit TRBD2. There are 15 residues in the CDR3. In germline, CDR1 is SGHRS, CDR2 YFSETQ. V lost 0 bases to trimming and J lost 4 bases; unmatched junction nucleotides: 5. The CDR3 DNA follows: TGCGCCAGCAGCTTGGGACGGGGGGGGCTAGAGACCCAGTACTTC. It codes for CASSLGRGGLETQYF.

This chain joins TRBV30 and TRBJ2-5, with 8 bases identical to TRBD2. The germline CDR1 and CDR2 sequences are GTSNPN and SVGIG (reference sequence). The CDR3 runs to 15 residues. V trimming: 0 bases; J trimming: 0 bases; junction bases outside the gene matches: 3. CDR3 sequence reads: CAWSVREGYQETQYF. The CDR3 nucleotides read TGTGCCTGGAGTGTACGGGAGGGATACCAAGAGACCCAGTACTTC.